These 14 T cell receptor beta chains came from one sample sequenced in a study of technical replicates of blood from a few donors. This table comes from immunoSEQ multiplex PCR, and its TCRdb copy is limited to in-frame clones, with some not included. The sample lists around 10,000 clones, roughly 94% occurring once. Sample: PBMCs. These receptors all come from a human donor in good health.

Concerning this clone: Germline is not matched at one junction end, which may reflect a read error. The rearrangement uses TRBV5-1 and TRBJ2-1; D might be TRBD2 (6 bases). The CDR3 sequence is 13 residues long. CDR1 is SGHRS and CDR2 is YFSETQ in the germline V gene. CDR3 bases: TGCGCCAGCAGTTTGGACTATTACAATGAGCAGTTCTTC. Its protein is CASSLDYYNEQFF.

This chain connects TRBV30 to TRBJ2-2, with TRBD2 identical over 11 bases. V gave up 3 bases and J gave up 5 bases; unmatched junction bases: 2. The CDR3 runs 14 residues. CDR1 is GTSNPN, CDR2 SVGIG, per germline (reference sequence). This CDR3 reads CAWRLAGGTGELFF. The CDR3 DNA is TGTGCCTGGAGGCTAGCGGGAGGTACCGGGGAGCTGTTTTTT.

The rearrangement joins TRBV21-1 to TRBJ1-1; TRBD1 is taken as the D call from the table, unchecked against the DNA. TRBV21-1 is a pseudogene. The CDR3 loop spans 16 amino acids. CDR3 sequence reads: CASSNDRRAMNTEAFF. In DNA form, the CDR3 reads TGTGCCAGCAGCAACGACAGAAGAGCAATGAACACTGAAGCTTTCTTT.

The V gene is TRBV27, the J gene TRBJ2-1; 13 bases map to TRBD2. The ends lost 1 base at V and 8 bases at J; junction bases unmatched: 14. This CDR3 comprises 19 residues. Germline lookup yields CDR1 MNHEY and CDR2 SMNVEV (reference sequence). This chain's CDR3 is CASSLFGLAGEWGRDEQFF. The CDR3 DNA follows: TGTGCCAGCAGTTTATTCGGACTAGCGGGAGAGTGGGGAAGGGATGAGCAGTTCTTC.

The count of this clone is one. The gene calls are TRBV28 and TRBJ2-7, with D possibly TRBD1 on 5 matching bases. This CDR3 is built from 14 residues. Trimming removed 3 bases from V and 2 bases from J, with 11 bases in between. Germline CDR1 and CDR2: MDHEN and SYDVKM. CDR3 sequence: CASSFVAGPYEQYF. CDR3 DNA sequence: TGTGCCAGCAGTTTCGTCGCAGGGCCCTACGAGCAGTACTTC.

The gene calls are TRBV10-1 and TRBJ2-7, with D tentatively TRBD2 (6 bases). Per germline, CDR1 WNHNN and CDR2 SYGVQD (reference sequence). Between the trimmed V and J ends, which lost 0 bases and 3 bases, there was a span of 15 bases. The CDR3 is made up of 16 amino acids. The CDR3 sequence is CASSESNSGYCYEQYF. CDR3 bases: TGCGCCAGCAGTGAGTCGAATAGCGGTTACTGCTACGAGCAGTACTTC.

The rearrangement links TRBV15 to TRBJ2-7; 7 positions agree with TRBD2. Trimming cost V 4 bases and J 0 bases; bases outside gene matches: 3. The CDR3 runs to 14 residues. Germline lookup yields CDR1 LNHNV and CDR2 YYDKDF (reference sequence). CDR3 residues: CATSIQRDSYEQYF. The DNA for the CDR3 is TGTGCCACCAGCATACAGCGGGACTCCTACGAGCAGTACTTC.

The chain joins TRBV6-5 to TRBJ2-7, with D uncertain. The V and J ends lost 4 bases and 0 bases respectively, with 7 bases between them. Germline V CDR1 and CDR2: MNHEY, SVGAGI. The CDR3 consists of 13 residues. The CDR3 loop is CASSWATSYEQYF. The CDR3 DNA is TGTGCCAGCAGTTGGGCTACCTCCTACGAGCAGTACTTC.

The CDR3 DNA is TGTGCCACCAGCAGAGAGCTAGCGGGAGGGCGATTTCGGGAGACCCAGTACTTC. This codes for CATSRELAGGRFRETQYF. V is TRBV15 and J is TRBJ2-5; TRBD2 agrees at 12 bases. Germline CDR1 and CDR2: LNHNV and YYDKDF (reference sequence). V gave up 0 bases and J gave up 5 bases; unmatched junction bases: 10. This CDR3 has 18 amino acids.

The CDR3 DNA is TGTGCCTGGAACCATCAGGGCTACACCTTC. Protein: CAWNHQGYTF. The genes are TRBV30 and TRBJ1-2; D is unclear. The V and J ends lost 4 bases and 8 bases respectively, with 8 bases between them. The germline CDR1 and CDR2 sequences are GTSNPN and SVGIG (reference sequence). The CDR3 spans 10 residues.

This chain connects TRBV6-1 to TRBJ2-1; 7 bases map to TRBD1. CDR3 size: 15 residues. V lost 1 base and J lost 3; bases outside the gene matches: 3. The germline V gene encodes CDR1 MNHNS and CDR2 SASEGT. The CDR3 coding sequence is TGTGCCAGCAGTGAAGAAGCAGGGGGCTACAATGAGCAGTTCTTC. Its protein is CASSEEAGGYNEQFF.

This sequence joins TRBV5-1 and TRBJ2-5; 11 bases are shared with TRBD1. This CDR3 spans 16 amino acids. Trimming at V came to 4 bases and at J to 5 bases, leaving 10 bases not matched to a gene. The germline CDR1 and CDR2 sequences are SGHRS and YFSETQ. The CDR3 DNA reads TGCGCCAGCAGCGACGGGACAGGGGGACTCCCGGAGACCCAGTACTTC. Its translation is CASSDGTGGLPETQYF.

The V call is TRBV29-1, the J call TRBJ1-2; D is ambiguous. The ends were cut back, 0 bases at V and 8 bases at J, with 16 bases in the middle. CDR3 length: 14 amino acids. Germline-derived CDR1 and CDR2 are SQVTM and ANQGSEA. Here the CDR3 reads CSVEEPSLTRGYTF. Here the CDR3 DNA reads TGCAGCGTTGAAGAGCCTTCCTTGACACGAGGCTACACCTTC.

V usage is TRBV12-5 and J usage is TRBJ1-5; D is possibly TRBD1 (6 bases). CDR3 length: 15 residues. Trimming shortened V by 6 bases and J by 2 bases, and 14 bases separated the two germline ends. Germline V CDR1 and CDR2: LGHNT, FRNRAP. In DNA form, the CDR3 reads TGTGCTAGTGGCCGACAGGATGGGGGCAATCAGCCCCAGCATTTT. Residues: CASGRQDGGNQPQHF.